The rows below give T cell receptor beta chains drawn from one sample of a study of neurological immune-mediated disorders. TCRdb recomputed calls from the 5' RACE reads with MiXCR, one row per CDR3 protein. The table includes roughly 76,000 distinct CDR3 sequences, 11% to 15% detected once. The sequencing sample was made of PBMCs. The receptors were gathered from a woman aged 45 to 65 in good health. CDR3s leave out the opening cysteine and the closing phenylalanine or tryptophan.

>TRBV3-1|TRBJ2-7|11
ASSQSDRVEQY
>TRBV25-1|TRBJ1-4|12
ASSDPTHDEKLF
>TRBV7-6|TRBJ2-2|15
ASSPAVLAGSTGELF
>TRBV9|TRBJ2-1|14
ASSVLTSAMRNEQF
>TRBV28|TRBJ2-7|11
ASSFPPTYEQY
>TRBV5-5|TRBJ1-2|13
ASSFRDTPNYGYT
>TRBV5-1|TRBJ2-6|16
ASSLGTGEFSGANVLT
>TRBV20-1|TRBJ1-2|11
SATWDNTNGYT
>TRBV28|TRBJ2-1|14
ASTDRPGQGDNEQF
>TRBV24-1|TRBJ1-1|11
ATSDLGRSEAF
>TRBV7-9|TRBJ2-3|14
ASSLPKPESTDTQY
>TRBV12-3/TRBV12-4|TRBJ1-1|11
ASSLVQGTEAF
>TRBV6-2/TRBV6-3|TRBJ1-5|14
ASSYWTGVSNQPQH
>TRBV6-5|TRBJ2-5|13
ASSYSWRYQETQY
>TRBV9|TRBJ1-2|11
ASSVVTNYGYT
>TRBV19|TRBJ1-3|11
ASNVDRGNTIY
>TRBV7-8|TRBJ2-1|12
ASSLVGRAGEQF
>TRBV6-1|TRBJ2-1|12
ASSVGTSGNEQF
>TRBV29-1|TRBJ1-2|13
SEVRGDQGSYGYT
>TRBV28|TRBJ2-7|13
ASTQSAGSGGEQY
>TRBV28|TRBJ1-5|13
ASSFWTGQHQPQH
>TRBV5-1|TRBJ2-2|14
ASRPQGSGYTGELF
>TRBV20-1|TRBJ2-3|13
SASRAETRDSTQY